This TCR beta chain was observed in a study of T cells after yellow fever vaccination. This clonotype occurred once. Its antigen is unidentified. Germline V gene sequence: CDR1 SGHTA, CDR2 FQGNSA. The length of the CDR3 is 15 residues. Trimming stripped 0 bases from V and 4 bases from J, with 10 bases between. Findings and limits, study-wide: A large majority of primary-vaccination clones showed up again after the booster (roughly 96% CD4, around 90% CD8).

5'RACE template switching generated TCR cDNA, adding a universal primer site and UMIs. TCRdb used MiXCR to reprocess the 5' RACE reads, holding one entry per CDR3 protein. This table has approximately 580,000 distinct CDR3 sequences, about a sixth appearing once. This sequence joins TRBV7-2 and TRBJ1-3; D may be TRBD1 (5 bases). Source: PBMCs, taken roughly 5 days after the first yellow fever vaccination. This TCR came from a man aged 18 to 30 who received the YFV17D yellow fever vaccine. The CDR3 region is CASSLASGVGNTIYF. CDR3 nucleotides: TGTGCCAGCAGCTTAGCATCGGGGGTCGGAAACACCATATATTTT.